This T cell receptor beta chain was sequenced in a study of graft-versus-host responses after intestinal transplantation. Study in general: All recipients were transplanted with multivisceral, liver-intestinal, or isolated intestinal grafts. After anti-thymocyte globulin induction, recipients took tacrolimus and steroids for around three years. Whole-study results and caveats: Investigators detected GvH clones in recipient marrow, with some emerging earlier in ileum or blood. Peak circulating GvH clone levels were associated with early post-transplant HvG declines.

Assay used: immunoSEQ multiplex PCR; TCRdb lists only in-frame clones, some missing. Among tens of thousands of clones listed, roughly 96% were seen once. Germline assignment: CDR1 MRHNA and CDR2 SNTAGT. The CDR3 is 14 amino acids. After removal of 6 bases from V and 4 bases from J, the junction contained 7 bases not matched to a gene. In the case of this clone: As yet, its antigen is unknown.

The specimen comprised unstimulated CD8+ T cells sorted from spleen or lymph node cells, sampled before transplant. The sequence derives from a human donor who was the organ donor for an intestinal transplant. V usage is TRBV6-4 and J usage is TRBJ1-1; 8 bases map to TRBD1. CDR3 coding DNA: TGTGCCAGCAGCGAACAGGGGGTAGGCACTGAAGCTTTCTTT. Translation: CASSEQGVGTEAFF.